Following are 19 T cell receptor beta chains from one sample sequenced in a study of human T cells and chemical hapten exposure. TCRdb redid the calling of the RACE reads with MiXCR, one entry per CDR3 protein. The table has 300,000 to 400,000 distinct CDR3 sequences, approximately 5% seen once. This sample's time point: pre-sensitization, week 0. The treatment denotes: therapeutic diphenylcyclopropenone sensitization with weekly scalp DPC. This material consisted of whole blood, taken in connection with sensitization to the hapten diphenylcyclopropenone (DPC). The receptors derive from a woman aged 50 to 65 with alopecia areata. Some clones in this sample may be carry-over from other donors' samples.

This clonotype has a count of ten or more. The J gene is TRBJ2-3, the V gene TRBV29-1; 9 nucleotides align to TRBD2. Germline V gene lookup returns CDR1 SQVTM and CDR2 ANQGSEA. The CDR3 totals 14 residues. J was trimmed by 6 bases and V by 8 bases; bases with no gene match: 12. DNA for the CDR3: TGCAGCTTCCCCCTAGCGGGGAATGTGGATACGCAGTATTTT. It specifies CSFPLAGNVDTQYF.

A few counts support this clonotype. V gene TRBV2 combines with J gene TRBJ1-1; tentatively, D is TRBD1 (6 bases). Trimming shortened V by 10 bases and J by 2 bases, and 14 bases separated the two germline ends. This CDR3 contains 13 residues. Germline lookup yields CDR1 SNHLY and CDR2 FYNNEI. CDR3 amino acids: CATSGDVNTEAFF. The DNA for the CDR3 is TGTGCCACCTCAGGGGATGTCAACACTGAAGCTTTCTTT.

This clonotype was counted ten times or more. This sequence joins TRBV28 and TRBJ2-7; 9 bases map to TRBD1. CDR3 length: 15 amino acids. Looked up from germline, CDR1 is MDHEN and CDR2 is SYDVKM. Germline trimming cut 1 base from V and 4 bases from J; bases unmatched to any gene: 5. CDR3 nucleotides: TGTGCCAGCAGTTTATTCCGGACAGGGGATTACGAGCAGTACTTC. Residues: CASSLFRTGDYEQYF.

This clonotype has ten or more counts. The V call is TRBV9, the J call TRBJ2-5; TRBD1 matches 10 bases. Germline V gene data show CDR1 as SGDLS and CDR2 as YYNGEE. There are 15 residues in the CDR3. V dropped 3 bases and J dropped 1; count of bases not matched to a gene: 3. As DNA, the CDR3 is TGTGCCAGCAGCGAGGGGACAGGGGCCCAAGAGACCCAGTACTTC. This sequence encodes CASSEGTGAQETQYF.

This chain links TRBV20-1 with TRBJ2-7, with 15 bases aligning to TRBD2. CDR1 is DFQATT and CDR2 is SNEGSKA in the germline V gene (reference sequence). The J segment lost 4 bases and the V segment lost 3 bases, leaving 4 bases of the junction unmatched. The CDR3 spans 15 residues. The CDR3 sequence: CSARAGTSGRYEQYF. The CDR3 bases are TGCAGTGCTAGGGCTGGGACTAGCGGGAGGTACGAGCAGTACTTC.

In this sample, this clonotype turned up many times. As DNA, the CDR3 is TGTGCCAGCAGCTCCCCCGACAGGGGGGGGGGTGAGCAGTTCTTC. It codes for CASSSPDRGGGEQFF. This rearrangement joins TRBV5-6 to TRBJ2-1, with 9 bases aligning to TRBD1. The CDR3 is 15 residues long. The ends lost 3 bases at V and 9 bases at J; junction bases unmatched: 10. From germline, CDR1 is SGHDT and CDR2 YYEEEE.

In this sample, this clonotype turned up many times. The junction departs from germline at one end; a sequencing error may be responsible. This chain links TRBV3-1 with TRBJ1-2; D unresolved. The CDR3 loop spans 12 amino acids. The V gene's germline CDR1 is LGHDT and CDR2 YNNKEL (reference sequence). The CDR3 sequence: CASSAQHRAPLF. Here the CDR3 DNA reads TGTGCCAGCAGCGCACAGCACCGGGCCCCACTATTC.

This clonotype turned up a few times. The CDR3 DNA follows: TGTGCTGCGAGCCCCAGCTCCTACAATGAGCAGTTCTTC. Translated: CAASPSSYNEQFF. V is TRBV27 and J is TRBJ2-1; D is unresolved. The CDR3 length is 13 residues. Germline V gene data show CDR1 as MNHEY and CDR2 as SMNVEV (reference sequence).

This clonotype was found many times. The chain carries TRBV5-1 and TRBJ2-3; no reliable D call. This CDR3 comprises 14 residues. Germline V lookup: CDR1 SGHRS, CDR2 YFSETQ. The ends were cut back, 6 bases at V and 5 bases at J, with 16 bases in the middle. CDR3 bases: TGCGCCAGCACCTCCCCAAGCCGAGGAGATACGCAGTATTTT. Translated, it gives CASTSPSRGDTQYF.

This clonotype was seen ten or more times. The V and J genes are TRBV27 and TRBJ1-1, with a weak D call TRBD1 (6 bases). This CDR3 comprises 14 residues. Germline V lookup: CDR1 MNHEY, CDR2 SMNVEV (reference sequence). The V end lost 0 bases, the J end lost 3 bases, and 8 bases lay between the germline ends. The CDR3 reads CASSLSYRDTEAFF. CDR3 coding DNA: TGTGCCAGCAGTTTATCTTACAGGGACACTGAAGCTTTCTTT.

This clonotype was counted at least ten times. The V gene is TRBV7-9, the J gene TRBJ2-1, with D possibly being TRBD1 or TRBD2 (6 bases each). Per germline, CDR1 SEHNR and CDR2 FQNEAQ (reference sequence). The CDR3 is 13 amino acids. The V gene lost 5 bases and the J gene lost 8 bases, with 13 bases spanning the gap. The CDR3 DNA sequence: TGTGCCAGCAGCCGCCCGGGGGCCCATGAGCAGTTCTTC. It codes for CASSRPGAHEQFF.

This clonotype was picked up many times. This chain joins TRBV7-2 and TRBJ2-1; 9 bases fit TRBD1. The CDR3 spans 15 residues. CDR1 and CDR2 (germline): SGHTA, FQGNSA. V lost 3 bases to trimming and J lost 9 bases; unmatched junction nucleotides: 9. The CDR3 spells CASSFTGGEAGEQFF. The CDR3 coding sequence is TGTGCCAGCAGCTTCACAGGGGGCGAAGCGGGTGAGCAGTTCTTC. Full variable domain (remainder filled in from reference TRBV7-2 and TRBJ2-1): GAGVSQSPSNKVTEKGKDVELRCDPISGHTALYWYRQSLGQGLEFLIYFQGNSAPDKSGLPSDRFSAERTGGSVSTLTIQRTQQEDSAVYLCASSFTGGEAGEQFFGPGTRLTVL.

The CDR3 spells CSAREVTYEQYF. As DNA, the CDR3 is TGCAGTGCTAGGGAAGTAACCTACGAGCAGTACTTC. The chain joins TRBV20-1 to TRBJ2-7; D remains ambiguous. Germline V CDR1 and CDR2: DFQATT, SNEGSKA (reference sequence). Trimming left V 3 bases short and J 2 bases short, with 8 bases between. The CDR3 loop spans 12 amino acids.

This clonotype was counted at least ten times. The V and J genes are TRBV7-9 and TRBJ2-3, with D perhaps matching TRBD2 (6 bases). V was cut by 5 bases and J by 1 base, with 10 bases left in between. The germline V gene has CDR1 SEHNR and CDR2 FQNEAQ (reference sequence). The CDR3 is 14 residues long. This CDR3 reads CASSRPGGTDTQYF. The CDR3 nucleotides are TGTGCCAGCAGCCGACCGGGGGGCACAGATACGCAGTATTTT. Drawing the rest from reference TRBV7-9 and TRBJ2-3, the complete variable domain is DTGVSQNPRHKITKRGQNVTFRCDPISEHNRLYWYRQTLGQGPEFLTYFQNEAQLEKSRLLSDRFSAERPKGSFSTLEIQRTEQGDSAMYLCASSRPGGTDTQYFGPGTRLTVL.

This clonotype appeared a few times. The V call is TRBV12-3 or TRBV12-4, the J call TRBJ2-2; maybe TRBD2 (6 bases). V was cut by 11 bases and J by 4 bases, with 14 bases left in between. There are 13 residues in the CDR3. CDR3 in DNA: TGTGCCTTCTCCGGAGGGACCACCGGGGAGCTGTTTTTT. As protein: CAFSGGTTGELFF.

This clonotype has a count of ten or more. The chain combines TRBV29-1 with TRBJ2-1; the match to TRBD2 covers 10 bases. CDR1 SQVTM and CDR2 ANQGSEA come from the germline V gene. The CDR3 covers 14 residues. The ends lost 4 bases at V and 9 bases at J; junction bases unmatched: 9. This CDR3 reads CSVVPVASGGEQFF. The DNA for the CDR3 is TGCAGCGTTGTTCCCGTGGCTAGCGGGGGTGAGCAGTTCTTC.

This clonotype was seen only a few times. The chain carries TRBV20-1 and TRBJ2-3, with D perhaps TRBD1 (5 bases). The germline V gene has CDR1 DFQATT and CDR2 SNEGSKA (reference sequence). V was cut by 1 base and J by 5 bases, with 7 bases left in between. The CDR3 loop spans 12 amino acids. The CDR3 reads CSARGGKDTQYF. As DNA, the CDR3 is TGCAGTGCTAGAGGGGGCAAAGATACGCAGTATTTT.

This clonotype was counted many times. The J gene is TRBJ2-4, the V gene TRBV5-1, with 7 bases lining up with TRBD2. The CDR3 is 19 amino acids. The junction had 21 bases not matched to a gene; V was cut back by 3 bases and J by 6 bases. Germline-derived CDR1 and CDR2 are SGHRS and YFSETQ. The CDR3 bases are TGCGCCAGCAGCTCCCTAGGGGCGGGAGTCGCTCCGGGTTTAAACATTCAGTACTTC. It is translated as CASSSLGAGVAPGLNIQYF.

This clonotype has at least ten counts. The V and J genes are TRBV2 and TRBJ1-1; D unresolved. The CDR3 runs to 12 residues. Trimming pared 6 bases from V and 4 bases from J, leaving 9 bases between. Germline-derived CDR1 and CDR2 are SNHLY and FYNNEI. The CDR3: CASSPDATEAFF. CDR3 DNA sequence: TGTGCCAGCAGCCCCGACGCCACTGAAGCTTTCTTT.